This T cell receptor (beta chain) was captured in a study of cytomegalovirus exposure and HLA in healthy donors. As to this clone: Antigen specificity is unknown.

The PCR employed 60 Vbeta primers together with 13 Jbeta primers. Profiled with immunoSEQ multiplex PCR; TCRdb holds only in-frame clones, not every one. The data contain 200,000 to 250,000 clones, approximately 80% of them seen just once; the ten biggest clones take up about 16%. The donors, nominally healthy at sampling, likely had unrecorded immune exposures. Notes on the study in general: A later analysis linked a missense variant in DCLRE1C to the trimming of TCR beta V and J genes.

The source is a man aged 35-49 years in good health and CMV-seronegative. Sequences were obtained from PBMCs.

The CDR3 is CASAPLGQGAVDTEAFF. The CDR3 region has the DNA TGTGCCAGTGCCCCCTTGGGACAGGGGGCAGTGGACACTGAAGCTTTCTTT. The chain carries TRBV19 and TRBJ1-1, with 12 bases aligning to TRBD1. From germline, CDR1 is LNHDA and CDR2 SQIVND (reference sequence). The V and J ends lost 8 bases and 3 bases, in that order; junction bases with no gene match: 13. This CDR3 has 17 amino acids.